This T cell receptor beta chain was obtained from a study of shared clonotypes between healthy human individuals. On the study more broadly: The composition of the donors was a couple of women and a few men aged 18 to 49.

Trimming cost V 7 bases and J 4 bases, with 7 bases left between them. The length of the CDR3 is 11 residues. Per germline, CDR1 SGDLS and CDR2 YYNGEE. Whole-study findings and limits: Naive subsets typically showed greater estimated richness than memory subsets.

Details on this clone: What it recognizes is unknown.

Among the donors, all were Caucasian adults who lived in Nashville, Tennessee. Execution of the assay was at deep level. Assay used: immunoSEQ multiplex PCR; TCRdb lists only in-frame clones, some missing. The sample carries around 2.5 million clones, approximately 94% recorded once. The rearrangement uses TRBV9 and TRBJ2-3; no clear D gene. The clonotype was recovered from a young man in good health. Some clones in this sample may be carry-over from other donors' samples. Sequenced input: naive CD4+ T cells from PBMCs. Specified subset: CD45RA+ positively selected. CDR3 protein: CASGSADTQYF. For the CDR3, the DNA is TGTGCCAGCGGCAGCGCAGATACGCAGTATTTT.